The rows below give T cell receptor beta chains drawn from one sample of a study of shared clonotypes between healthy human individuals. This table comes from immunoSEQ multiplex PCR, and its TCRdb copy is limited to in-frame clones, with some not included. Of some 2.4 million clones listed, 80% to 95% are singletons. Sample: naive CD4+ T cells from PBMCs. The receptors derive from a young man in good health. Some clones in this sample may be carry-over from other donors' samples. Both conserved end residues are part of each CDR3. Each record gives: clone size, D gene, J gene, V gene, CDR3 DNA, CDR3 protein. A D gene is named only where the DNA matches it firmly. For some rows the clone size is stated as once, few or many, or as a class when expanded; others skip it.

clone_size: -; d_call: -; j_call: TRBJ1-5; v_call: TRBV18; cdr3_nt: TGTGCCAGCTCACCTAGGGATAGCAATCAGCCCCAGCATTTT; cdr3_aa: CASSPRDSNQPQHF
clone_size: few; d_call: -; j_call: TRBJ2-1; v_call: TRBV7-2; cdr3_nt: TGTGCCAGCAGCCCAATCAGGGTCCATGAGCAGTTCTTC; cdr3_aa: CASSPIRVHEQFF
clone_size: -; d_call: -; j_call: TRBJ2-5; v_call: TRBV27; cdr3_nt: TGTGAGGGGGAGGGGGAGACCCAGTACTTC; cdr3_aa: CEGEGETQYF
clone_size: -; d_call: TRBD2; j_call: TRBJ2-3; v_call: TRBV19; cdr3_nt: TGTGCCAGTAGTCTCGGCGGGGGGGCAGATACGCAGTATTTT; cdr3_aa: CASSLGGGADTQYF
clone_size: -; d_call: -; j_call: TRBJ1-1; v_call: TRBV4-1; cdr3_nt: TGCGCCAGCAGCGCTGCGAACAGGGTCGGTGAAGCTTTCTTT; cdr3_aa: CASSAANRVGEAFF
clone_size: -; d_call: -; j_call: TRBJ2-7; v_call: TRBV28; cdr3_nt: TGTGCCAGCAGTCAGTCCGGAGAGGGACCCTACGAGCAGTACTTC; cdr3_aa: CASSQSGEGPYEQYF
clone_size: -; d_call: TRBD2; j_call: TRBJ2-3; v_call: TRBV10-3; cdr3_nt: TGTGCCATCATGGGGGGGGTCGACACAGATACGCAGTATTTT; cdr3_aa: CAIMGGVDTDTQYF
clone_size: -; d_call: -; j_call: TRBJ1-3; v_call: TRBV28; cdr3_nt: TGTGCCAGCAACGGGGGTTCCGGGAACACCATATATTTT; cdr3_aa: CASNGGSGNTIYF
clone_size: -; d_call: TRBD2; j_call: TRBJ2-1; v_call: TRBV12-5; cdr3_nt: TGTGCTAGTGGTTTGGTAACGGGTCCCCCTCGAGCGGGAGGTTACAATGAGCAGTTCTTC; cdr3_aa: CASGLVTGPPRAGGYNEQFF
clone_size: -; d_call: -; j_call: TRBJ1-5; v_call: TRBV6-6; cdr3_nt: TGTGCCAGCACCCTACGCGGGGGCAGGAGCAATCAGCCCCAGCATTTT; cdr3_aa: CASTLRGGRSNQPQHF
clone_size: -; d_call: -; j_call: TRBJ1-1; v_call: TRBV7-8; cdr3_nt: TGTGCCAGCAGCTCAGGGGTTTCAAACACTGAAGCTTTCTTT; cdr3_aa: CASSSGVSNTEAFF
clone_size: -; d_call: TRBD1; j_call: TRBJ1-1; v_call: TRBV19; cdr3_nt: TGTGCCAGTAGTATATCCCCGTGGGACAGGGCTCCCATGAACACTGAAGCTTTCTTT; cdr3_aa: CASSISPWDRAPMNTEAFF
clone_size: once; d_call: -; j_call: TRBJ1-5; v_call: TRBV29-1; cdr3_nt: TGCAGCGTTGATGACGGGAACAATCAGCCCCAGCATTTT; cdr3_aa: CSVDDGNNQPQHF
clone_size: -; d_call: TRBD2; j_call: TRBJ2-1; v_call: TRBV15; cdr3_nt: TGTGCCACCAGCAGAGGAACAGCGGGAGTGAATGAGCAGTTCTTC; cdr3_aa: CATSRGTAGVNEQFF
clone_size: -; d_call: -; j_call: TRBJ2-2; v_call: TRBV6-6; cdr3_nt: TGTGCCAGCAGTTACTGGCGCACCGGGGGGCTGTTTTTT; cdr3_aa: CASSYWRTGGLFF
clone_size: -; d_call: -; j_call: TRBJ1-4; v_call: TRBV28; cdr3_nt: TGTGCCAGCAGTTTTCCCCAGAAGGCTAATGAAAAACTGTTTTTT; cdr3_aa: CASSFPQKANEKLFF
clone_size: -; d_call: TRBD2; j_call: TRBJ2-2; v_call: TRBV28; cdr3_nt: TGTGTCGTGAGCGGGAGGGCCCCCGGGGAGCTGTTTTTT; cdr3_aa: CVVSGRAPGELFF
clone_size: -; d_call: TRBD1; j_call: TRBJ1-1; v_call: TRBV7-2; cdr3_nt: TGTGCCAGCAGCCAACGACAGGGGGCGCTTACTGAAGCTTTCTTT; cdr3_aa: CASSQRQGALTEAFF
clone_size: -; d_call: TRBD2; j_call: TRBJ2-1; v_call: TRBV28; cdr3_nt: TGTGCCAGCAGTCCGCCAAGACTAGCGGAGCGCTACAATGAGCAGTTCTTC; cdr3_aa: CASSPPRLAERYNEQFF